This entry is about one TCR beta chain. This CDR3 spans 13 amino acids. Per the germline V gene, CDR1 is SGHAT and CDR2 is FQDESV (reference sequence). Trimming shortened V by 3 bases and J by 6 bases, and 11 bases separated the two germline ends. This sample is drawn from a study of blood T cell repertoires in COVID-19. Study background: The study drew acute and convalescent COVID-19 samples from the United States, Italy and Spain.

The authors' processing: From reference gene primer amplification, estimates of nucleated cell counts were derived. Repertoires were generated with immunoSEQ multiplex PCR, while TCRdb's copy carries only in-frame clones and drops some. V, J and clone size are those of that table, while D and trimming were read from the DNA. The table lists approximately 200,000 clones, more than 75% of them singletons. V is TRBV11-1 and J is TRBJ1-1; D gene ambiguous. The sequencing sample was made of peripheral blood. The origin of this receptor is a person aged 70 to 79 with COVID-19, enrolled during active disease. CDR3 residues: CASSLMSGAEAFF. The CDR3 nucleotides are TGTGCCAGCAGCTTGATGAGCGGGGCTGAAGCTTTCTTT.